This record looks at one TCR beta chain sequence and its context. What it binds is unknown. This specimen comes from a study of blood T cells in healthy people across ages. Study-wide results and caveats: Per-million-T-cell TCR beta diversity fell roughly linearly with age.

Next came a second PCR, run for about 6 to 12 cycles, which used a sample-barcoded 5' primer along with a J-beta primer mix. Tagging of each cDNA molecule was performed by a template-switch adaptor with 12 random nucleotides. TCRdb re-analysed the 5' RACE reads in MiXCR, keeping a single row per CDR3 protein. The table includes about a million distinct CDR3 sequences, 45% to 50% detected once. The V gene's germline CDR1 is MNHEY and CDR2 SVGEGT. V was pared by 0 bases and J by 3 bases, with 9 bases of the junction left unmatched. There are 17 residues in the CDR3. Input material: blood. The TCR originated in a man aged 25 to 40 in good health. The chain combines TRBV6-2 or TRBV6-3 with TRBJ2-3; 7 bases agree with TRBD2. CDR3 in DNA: TGTGCCAGCAGTTACTCGACGTCACCTAGCGGAACAGATACGCAGTATTTT. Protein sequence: CASSYSTSPSGTDTQYF.